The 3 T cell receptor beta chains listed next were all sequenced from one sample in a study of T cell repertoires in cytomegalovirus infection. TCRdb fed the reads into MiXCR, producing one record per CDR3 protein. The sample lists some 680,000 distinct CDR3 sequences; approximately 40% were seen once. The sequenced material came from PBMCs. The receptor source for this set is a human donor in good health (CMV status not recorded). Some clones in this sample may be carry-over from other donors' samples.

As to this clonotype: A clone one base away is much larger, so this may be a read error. Here the CDR3 reads CASSLSGGYEKYF. The CDR3 region has the DNA TGTGCCAGCAGCCTCTCAGGGGGCTACGAGAAGTACTTC. The chain combines TRBV7-9 with TRBJ2-7; 8 nucleotides align to TRBD1. The CDR3 is made up of 13 amino acids. Looked up from germline, CDR1 is SEHNR and CDR2 is FQNEAQ (reference sequence).

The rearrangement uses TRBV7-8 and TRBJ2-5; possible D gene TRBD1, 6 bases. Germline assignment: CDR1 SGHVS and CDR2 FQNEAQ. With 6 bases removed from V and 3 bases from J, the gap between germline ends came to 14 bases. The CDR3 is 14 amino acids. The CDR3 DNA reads TGTGCCAGCAGACATCTGAAGGGGGAAGAGACCCAGTACTTC. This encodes CASRHLKGEETQYF.

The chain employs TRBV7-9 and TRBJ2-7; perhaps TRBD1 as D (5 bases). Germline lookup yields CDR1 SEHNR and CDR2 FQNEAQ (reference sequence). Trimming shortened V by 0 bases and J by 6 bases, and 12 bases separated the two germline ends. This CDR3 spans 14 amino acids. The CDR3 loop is CASSLAAGHSEQYF. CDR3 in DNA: TGTGCCAGCAGCTTAGCGGCAGGGCACAGCGAGCAGTACTTC.